Detailed here is one TCR beta chain. The data were produced by immunoSEQ multiplex PCR, yet TCRdb's version contains in-frame clones alone and is incomplete. The sample shows some 190,000 clones, approximately 80% of them seen only once. The data were obtained in a study of blood T cell repertoires in COVID-19. About the study: There were acute and convalescent COVID-19 samples, and they came from the United States, Italy and Spain. PBMCs, B-cell-depleted T cells, or T cells provided the cDNA or gDNA that made up the material.

Germline CDR1 reads MDHEN; CDR2 reads SYDVKM. V was trimmed by 3 bases and J by 5 bases, leaving 13 bases between them. The CDR3 runs to 15 residues. The V gene is TRBV28, the J gene TRBJ1-4, with D perhaps TRBD1 (5 bases). The sample comprised PBMCs or T cells enriched from blood (not recorded which). The clonotype was recovered from a man aged 55 to 70 who had been exposed to COVID-19. CDR3 bases: TGTGCCAGCAGTTTGCCTACGGGGGGGAATGAAAAACTGTTTTTT. This encodes CASSLPTGGNEKLFF.